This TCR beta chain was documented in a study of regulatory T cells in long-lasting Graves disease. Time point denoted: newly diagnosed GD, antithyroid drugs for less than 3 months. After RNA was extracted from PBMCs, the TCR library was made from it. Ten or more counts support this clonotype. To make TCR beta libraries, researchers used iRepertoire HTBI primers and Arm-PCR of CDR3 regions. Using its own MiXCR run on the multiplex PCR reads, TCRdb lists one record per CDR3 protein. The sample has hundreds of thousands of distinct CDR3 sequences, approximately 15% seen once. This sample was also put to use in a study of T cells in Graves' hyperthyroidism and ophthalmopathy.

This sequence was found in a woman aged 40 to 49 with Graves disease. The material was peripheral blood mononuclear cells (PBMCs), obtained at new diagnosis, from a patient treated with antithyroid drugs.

The chain's CDR3 is CASSGTSGKTEQYF. Here the CDR3 DNA reads TGTGCCAGCAGCGGGACTAGCGGGAAGACCGAGCAGTACTTC. V is TRBV6-1 and J is TRBJ2-7, with 13 bases lining up with TRBD2. Per the germline V gene, CDR1 is MNHNS and CDR2 is SASEGT. V lost 6 bases to trimming and J lost 6 bases; unmatched junction nucleotides: 5. The CDR3 has 14 amino acids.